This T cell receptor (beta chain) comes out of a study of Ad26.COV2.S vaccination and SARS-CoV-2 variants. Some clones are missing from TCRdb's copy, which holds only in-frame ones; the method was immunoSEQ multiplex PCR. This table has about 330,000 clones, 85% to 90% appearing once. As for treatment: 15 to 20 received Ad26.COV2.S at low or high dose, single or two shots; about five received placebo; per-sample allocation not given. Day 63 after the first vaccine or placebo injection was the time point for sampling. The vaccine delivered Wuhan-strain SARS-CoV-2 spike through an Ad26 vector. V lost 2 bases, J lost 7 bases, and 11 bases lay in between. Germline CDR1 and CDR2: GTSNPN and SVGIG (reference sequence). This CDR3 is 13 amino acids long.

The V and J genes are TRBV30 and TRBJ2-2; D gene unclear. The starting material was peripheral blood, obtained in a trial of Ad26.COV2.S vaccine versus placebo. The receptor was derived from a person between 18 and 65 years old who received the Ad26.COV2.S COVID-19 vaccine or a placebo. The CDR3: CAWSFRGGGELFF. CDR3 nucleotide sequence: TGTGCCTGGAGTTTCAGAGGTGGCGGGGAGCTGTTTTTT.